This T cell receptor (beta chain) was captured by sequencing in a study of read filtering for tumor transcriptome and immune sequencing. Background on the study: Mean patient age was roughly 70 years, range about 45 to 90; around 16 male, roughly 14 female. Points from the study as a whole: The CD138-negative fraction was mixed bone marrow immune cells, not pure T cells. Without single-read clonotypes, shared clonotype proportions correlated more between IR-seq and RNA-seq. RNA-seq captured clonotypes less deeply and reliably than IR-seq.

The library was built from approximately 400 ng RNA with molecular barcoded adaptors for alpha/delta and beta/gamma chains. Each CDR3 protein gets one entry after TCRdb re-called the reads with MiXCR. The table includes some 80,000 distinct CDR3 sequences, about 12% detected once. By frequency in the sample, this clonotype is medium-sized. The antigen is not known. This clonotype was obtained from a donor aged 40 or over with multiple myeloma. The sequenced sample was a population of CD138-negative cells sorted from bone marrow.

The CDR3, as DNA: TGTGCCAGCAGCTTAACATTAAAGCGGGTGGGAACCTACAATGAGCAGTTCTTC. Its translation is CASSLTLKRVGTYNEQFF. The chain joins TRBV7-3 to TRBJ2-1; a weak D match, TRBD2 (6 bases). This CDR3 is 18 amino acids long. Germline V gene data show CDR1 as SGHTA and CDR2 as FQGTGA. Trimming took 0 bases from V and 2 from J, leaving 17 bases between them.